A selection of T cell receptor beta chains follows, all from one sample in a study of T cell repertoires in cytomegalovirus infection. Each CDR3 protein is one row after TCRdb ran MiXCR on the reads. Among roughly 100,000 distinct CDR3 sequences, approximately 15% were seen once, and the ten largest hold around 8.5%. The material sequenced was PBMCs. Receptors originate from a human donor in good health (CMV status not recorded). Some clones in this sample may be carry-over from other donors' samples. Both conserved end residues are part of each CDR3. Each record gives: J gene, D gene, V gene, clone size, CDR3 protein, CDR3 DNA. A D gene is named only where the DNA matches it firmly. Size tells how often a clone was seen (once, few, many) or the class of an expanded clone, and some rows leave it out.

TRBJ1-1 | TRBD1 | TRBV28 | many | CASSISHRGPEAFF | TGTGCCAGCAGTATCTCTCACAGGGGCCCTGAAGCTTTCTTT
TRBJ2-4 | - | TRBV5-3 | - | CASSLGQLAKNIQYF | TGTGCCAGCAGCTTGGGACAACTAGCCAAAAACATTCAGTACTTC
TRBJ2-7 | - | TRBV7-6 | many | CASSPSLGEQYF | TGTGCCAGCAGCCCGAGTTTGGGCGAGCAGTACTTC
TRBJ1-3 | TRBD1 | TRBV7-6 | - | CASSSEAGGRGNSIYF | TGTGCCAGCAGCTCGGAGGCAGGGGGTCGCGGAAACTCCATATATTTT
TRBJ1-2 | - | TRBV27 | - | CASGRQLNYGYTF | TGTGCCAGCGGACGGCAGCTTAACTATGGCTACACCTTC
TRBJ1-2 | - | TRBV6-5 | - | CASSGFQKRGYTF | TGTGCCAGCAGTGGATTCCAAAAACGTGGCTACACCTTC
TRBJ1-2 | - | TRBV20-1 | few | CSASVGQLYGYTF | TGCAGTGCTAGTGTGGGCCAACTGTATGGCTACACCTTC
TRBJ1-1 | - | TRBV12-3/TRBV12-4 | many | CASSLSQVNTEAFF | TGTGCCAGCAGTTTAAGTCAGGTTAACACTGAAGCTTTCTTT
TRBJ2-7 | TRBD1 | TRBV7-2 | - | CASSLADRAEQYF | TGTGCCAGCAGCTTAGCGGACAGGGCCGAGCAGTACTTC
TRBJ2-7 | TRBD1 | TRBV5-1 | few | CASSRDPTGMSEQYF | TGCGCCAGCAGTCGAGACCCGACAGGGATGAGCGAGCAGTACTTC
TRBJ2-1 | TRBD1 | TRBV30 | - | CAWRGDRYIHNEQFF | TGTGCCTGGAGGGGGGACAGGTATATCCACAATGAGCAGTTCTTC
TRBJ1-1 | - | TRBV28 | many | CASSPLRRMMNTEAFF | TGTGCCAGCAGTCCGTTAAGGAGGATGATGAACACTGAAGCTTTCTTT
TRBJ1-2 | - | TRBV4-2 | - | CASSQGGRLGYTF | TGTGCCAGCAGCCAAGGGGGCAGGCTTGGCTACACCTTC
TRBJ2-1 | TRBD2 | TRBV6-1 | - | CASSEGGGGSYNEQFF | TGTGCCAGCAGTGAAGGGGGCGGGGGCTCCTACAATGAGCAGTTCTTC
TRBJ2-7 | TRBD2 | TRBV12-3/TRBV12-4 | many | CASSLGVRLAGAYEQYF | TGTGCCAGCAGCCTGGGGGTCCGGCTAGCGGGAGCCTACGAGCAGTACTTC
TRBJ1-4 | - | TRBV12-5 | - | CASGFTGTLTNEKLFF | TGTGCTAGTGGTTTTACCGGGACCTTGACTAATGAAAAACTGTTTTTT
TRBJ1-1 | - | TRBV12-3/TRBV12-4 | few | CASSFYKGLAEAFF | TGTGCCAGCAGTTTCTATAAGGGCCTTGCTGAAGCTTTCTTT
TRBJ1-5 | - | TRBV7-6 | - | CASSLSGSRDQPQHF | TGTGCCAGCAGCTTATCAGGGTCCAGGGATCAGCCCCAGCATTTT
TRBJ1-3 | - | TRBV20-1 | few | CSAGEGFSGNTIYF | TGCAGTGCCGGAGAGGGTTTCTCTGGAAACACCATATATTTT
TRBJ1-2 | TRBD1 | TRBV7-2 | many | CASSQGGWGYTF | TGTGCCAGCAGCCAGGGGGGCTGGGGCTACACCTTC
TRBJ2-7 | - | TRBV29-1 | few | CSVARGSYEQYF | TGCAGCGTTGCGCGGGGCTCCTACGAGCAGTACTTC
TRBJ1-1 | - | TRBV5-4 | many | CASSLFYSTEAFF | TGTGCCAGCAGCTTATTCTACAGCACTGAAGCTTTCTTT
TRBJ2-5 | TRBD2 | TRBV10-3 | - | CAIRGTSGGQETQYF | TGTGCCATCAGAGGGACTAGCGGGGGGCAAGAGACCCAGTACTTC
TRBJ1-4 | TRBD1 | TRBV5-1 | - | CASSFEPPDRGEKLFF | TGCGCCAGCAGCTTCGAACCACCGGACAGGGGCGAAAAACTGTTTTTT
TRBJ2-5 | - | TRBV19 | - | CASKERAFQETQYF | TGTGCCAGTAAGGAGCGGGCGTTTCAAGAGACCCAGTACTTC
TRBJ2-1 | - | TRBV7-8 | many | CASSFGSSYNEQFF | TGTGCCAGCAGCTTCGGGTCCTCCTACAATGAGCAGTTCTTC
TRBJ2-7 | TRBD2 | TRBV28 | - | CASLGHRREEQYF | TGTGCCAGCCTTGGGCACCGGCGGGAGGAGCAGTACTTC
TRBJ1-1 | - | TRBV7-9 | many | CASSGGPTAMNTEAFF | TGTGCCAGCAGCGGAGGGCCTACAGCCATGAACACTGAAGCTTTCTTT
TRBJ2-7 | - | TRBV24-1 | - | CATPFRGNEQYF | TGTGCCACCCCCTTTAGAGGGAACGAGCAGTACTTC
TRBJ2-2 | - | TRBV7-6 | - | CASSWTEVPGELFF | TGTGCCAGCAGCTGGACCGAGGTGCCCGGGGAGCTGTTTTTT
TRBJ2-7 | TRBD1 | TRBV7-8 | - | CASSLPTGLVEQYF | TGTGCCAGCAGCCTACCGACAGGGCTCGTCGAGCAGTACTTC
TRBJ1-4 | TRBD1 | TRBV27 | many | CASRTTGRNEKLFF | TGTGCCAGCAGGACGACAGGGCGAAATGAAAAACTGTTTTTT
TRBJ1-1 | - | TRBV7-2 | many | CASSPEQIMNTEAFF | TGTGCCAGCAGCCCCGAACAGATTATGAACACTGAAGCTTTCTTT
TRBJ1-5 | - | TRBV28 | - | CASSSPGQVSNQPQHF | TGTGCCAGCAGTTCCCCCGGGCAGGTTAGCAATCAGCCCCAGCATTTT
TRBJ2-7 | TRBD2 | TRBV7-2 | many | CASSISGGSYEQYF | TGTGCCAGCAGCATAAGCGGGGGATCCTACGAGCAGTACTTC
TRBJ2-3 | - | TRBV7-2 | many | CASSLISGGRTDTQYF | TGTGCCAGCAGCTTAATTTCGGGGGGCCGCACAGATACGCAGTATTTT
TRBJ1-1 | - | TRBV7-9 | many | CASSFGGNTEAFF | TGTGCCAGCAGCTTTGGGGGGAACACTGAAGCTTTCTTT
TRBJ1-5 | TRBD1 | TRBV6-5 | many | CASSATGARPQHF | TGTGCCAGCAGCGCCACAGGGGCACGGCCCCAGCATTTT
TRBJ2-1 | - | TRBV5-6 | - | CASSSHRLLSYEQFF | TGTGCCAGCAGCTCTCACCGACTCCTCTCCTACGAGCAGTTCTTC
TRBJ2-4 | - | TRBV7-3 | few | CASSLGPDRGNIQYF | TGTGCCAGCAGCTTAGGGCCGGACCGCGGAAACATTCAGTACTTC
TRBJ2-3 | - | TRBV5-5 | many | CASSPRGRRTDTQYF | TGTGCCAGCAGCCCCCGGGGCAGAAGGACAGATACGCAGTATTTT
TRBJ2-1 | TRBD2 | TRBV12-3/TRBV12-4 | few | CASSPPAGTMDEQFF | TGTGCCAGCAGTCCCCCAGCGGGGACCATGGATGAGCAGTTCTTC
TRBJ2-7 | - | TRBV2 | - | CASSDGRRYYEQYF | TGTGCCAGCAGTGACGGGCGGCGGTACTACGAGCAGTACTTC
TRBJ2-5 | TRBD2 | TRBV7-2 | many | CAGGGGPQETQYF | TGTGCCGGCGGGGGAGGCCCCCAAGAGACCCAGTACTTC
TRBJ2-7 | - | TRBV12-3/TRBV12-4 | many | CASSRGDSPIEQYF | TGTGCCAGCAGTCGCGGGGACAGCCCAATCGAGCAGTACTTC
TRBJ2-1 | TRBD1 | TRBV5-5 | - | CASRRQGYNEQFF | TGTGCCAGCAGAAGACAGGGGTACAATGAGCAGTTCTTC
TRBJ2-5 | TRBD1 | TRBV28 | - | CASSQTGEILQETQYF | TGTGCCAGCAGTCAGACAGGGGAGATTCTACAAGAGACCCAGTACTTC